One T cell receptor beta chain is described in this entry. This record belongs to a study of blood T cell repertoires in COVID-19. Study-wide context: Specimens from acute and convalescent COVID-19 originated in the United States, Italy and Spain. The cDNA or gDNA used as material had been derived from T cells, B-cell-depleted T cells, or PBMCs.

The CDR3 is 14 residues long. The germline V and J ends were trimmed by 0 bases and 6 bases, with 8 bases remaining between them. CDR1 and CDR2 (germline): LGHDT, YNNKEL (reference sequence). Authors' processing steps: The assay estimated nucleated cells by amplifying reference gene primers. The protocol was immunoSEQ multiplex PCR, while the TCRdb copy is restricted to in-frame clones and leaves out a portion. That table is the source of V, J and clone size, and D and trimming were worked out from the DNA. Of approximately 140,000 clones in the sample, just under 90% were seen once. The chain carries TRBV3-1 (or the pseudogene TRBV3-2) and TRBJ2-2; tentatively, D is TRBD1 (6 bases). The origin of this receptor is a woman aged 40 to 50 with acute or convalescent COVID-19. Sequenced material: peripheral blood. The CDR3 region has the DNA TGTGCCAGCAGCCAAGAGCAGGGGCCCGGGGAGCTGTTTTTT. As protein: CASSQEQGPGELFF.